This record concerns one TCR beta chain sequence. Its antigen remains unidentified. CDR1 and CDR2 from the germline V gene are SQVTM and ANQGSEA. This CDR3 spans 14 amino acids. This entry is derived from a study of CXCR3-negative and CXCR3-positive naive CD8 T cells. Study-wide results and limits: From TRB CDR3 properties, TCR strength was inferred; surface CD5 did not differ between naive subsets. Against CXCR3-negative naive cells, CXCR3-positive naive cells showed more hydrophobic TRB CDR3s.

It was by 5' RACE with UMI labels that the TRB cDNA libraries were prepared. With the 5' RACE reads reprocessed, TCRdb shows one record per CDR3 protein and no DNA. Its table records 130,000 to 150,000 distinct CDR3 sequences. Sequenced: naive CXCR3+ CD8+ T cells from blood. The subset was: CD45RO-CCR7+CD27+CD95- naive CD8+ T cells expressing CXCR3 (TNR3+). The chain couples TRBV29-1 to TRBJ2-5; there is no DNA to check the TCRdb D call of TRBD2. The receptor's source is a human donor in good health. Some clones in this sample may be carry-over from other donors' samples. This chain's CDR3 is CSVDGLAGQETQYF.